These 25 T cell receptor beta chains originate from one sample sequenced in a study of blood T cell repertoires in COVID-19. Method: immunoSEQ multiplex PCR; TCRdb's copy keeps in-frame clones and lacks some. The table includes about 270,000 clones, about 87% detected once. Source material: peripheral blood. The receptors were sampled from a woman in her fifties or sixties with acute or convalescent COVID-19.

The V call is TRBV27, the J call TRBJ1-6; D call uncertain. Trimming took off 2 bases at V and 10 bases at J, with 9 bases between the two ends. This CDR3 spans 13 amino acids. Germline CDR1 is MNHEY and CDR2 is SMNVEV (reference sequence). The CDR3 coding sequence is TGTGCCAGCAGTTTAGAGGGCCGGTCACCCCTCCACTTT. It codes for CASSLEGRSPLHF.

The V and J genes are TRBV28 and TRBJ1-5, with D unclear. V gave up 8 bases and J gave up 8 bases, with 13 bases separating them. The length of the CDR3 is 12 residues. Per the germline V gene, CDR1 is MDHEN and CDR2 is SYDVKM. In nucleotides, the CDR3 is TGTGCCAGCGGTGAAGCGAAGGAGCCCCAGCATTTT. It codes for CASGEAKEPQHF.

The rearrangement joins TRBV9 to TRBJ2-5; TRBD2 agrees at 7 bases. CDR1 and CDR2 from the germline V gene are SGDLS and YYNGEE. The CDR3 is 15 residues long. With 7 bases clipped from V and 1 base from J, the junction kept 10 bases outside the gene matches. This CDR3 reads CASSQFGGSQETQYF. CDR3 sequence (DNA): TGTGCCAGCTCCCAATTCGGGGGGTCCCAAGAGACCCAGTACTTC.

The chain uses TRBV7-9 and TRBJ1-4, with 7 bases aligning to TRBD1. This CDR3 has 15 residues. Germline V CDR1 and CDR2: SEHNR, FQNEAQ (reference sequence). V was pared by 4 bases and J by 4 bases, with 6 bases of the junction left unmatched. CDR3 region: CASSSLGQVNEKLFF. DNA of the CDR3: TGTGCCAGCAGCTCCCTTGGACAGGTTAATGAAAAACTGTTTTTT.

This clone appeared a few times. CDR3: CASSHGATGLYGNSPLHF. The CDR3 DNA reads as TGTGCCAGCAGTCACGGGGCAACAGGGCTTTACGGTAATTCACCCCTCCACTTT. The V and J genes are TRBV9 and TRBJ1-6, with TRBD1 as a possible D gene (6 bases). V lost 5 bases and J lost 6, with 24 bases in between. Germline V lookup: CDR1 SGDLS, CDR2 YYNGEE. The CDR3 contains 18 residues.

The V call is TRBV15, the J call TRBJ1-4; perhaps TRBD1 as D (5 bases). Per germline, CDR1 LNHNV and CDR2 YYDKDF (reference sequence). V lost 2 bases to trimming and J lost 7 bases, with 11 bases between them. CDR3 length: 14 amino acids. CDR3 DNA: TGTGCCACCAGCAGACAGGGAAAGGGTGAAAAACTGTTTTTT. It translates to CATSRQGKGEKLFF.

A few counts support this clone. This chain links TRBV7-3 with TRBJ2-1, with TRBD2 matching over 12 bases. The ends lost 5 bases at V and 0 bases at J; junction bases unmatched: 5. This CDR3 is 17 amino acids long. Germline V CDR1 and CDR2: SGHTA, FQGTGA. The CDR3 loop reads CASSRGLAGISYNEQFF. The CDR3 DNA follows: TGTGCCAGCAGCCGGGGACTAGCGGGTATCTCCTACAATGAGCAGTTCTTC.

This clone was counted between two and nine times. The chain uses TRBV30 and TRBJ1-4; 8 bases agree with TRBD1. Per the germline V gene, CDR1 is GTSNPN and CDR2 is SVGIG (reference sequence). This CDR3 is built from 16 residues. V shed 3 bases, J shed 3 bases, and the junction held 9 bases outside the gene matches. The CDR3 bases are TGTGCCTGGAGCCCCGGACAGGGTACGCCTAATGAAAAACTGTTTTTT. Translation: CAWSPGQGTPNEKLFF.

The chain joins TRBV7-3 to TRBJ2-7, with 12 bases matching TRBD2. Germline CDR1 and CDR2: SGHTA and FQGTGA. The CDR3 loop spans 15 amino acids. With V trimmed by 4 bases and J by 3 bases, 4 bases remained unmatched. The DNA for the CDR3 is TGTGCCAGCAGCTCGAGGACTAGCGGGATCTACGAGCAGTACTTC. Encoded protein: CASSSRTSGIYEQYF.

The gene calls are TRBV28 and TRBJ2-7; the match to TRBD2 covers 8 bases. The J segment lost 1 base and the V segment lost 4 bases, leaving 6 bases of the junction unmatched. The CDR3 has 15 residues. CDR1 is MDHEN, CDR2 SYDVKM, per germline. CDR3 DNA: TGTGCCAGCAGTTACGGGGGGGGCAGGTCCTACGAGCAGTACTTC. Translating gives CASSYGGGRSYEQYF.

V gene TRBV10-3 combines with J gene TRBJ1-5; D is undetermined. With 9 bases removed from V and 1 base from J, the gap between germline ends came to 10 bases. CDR3 size: 13 residues. Germline V CDR1 and CDR2: ENHRY, SYGVKD. CDR3 sequence: CAIRGISNQPQHF. For the CDR3, the DNA is TGTGCCATTCGCGGCATCAGCAATCAGCCCCAGCATTTT.

This clone was picked up a small number of times. The rearrangement joins TRBV27 to TRBJ2-1; a weak D match, TRBD2 (6 bases). The CDR3 loop spans 16 amino acids. Trimming cost V 0 bases and J 4 bases, with 13 bases left between them. CDR1 and CDR2 from the germline V gene are MNHEY and SMNVEV (reference sequence). Here the CDR3 reads CASSLSGSGGYNEQFF. CDR3 nucleotide sequence: TGTGCCAGCAGTTTATCGGGGTCCGGGGGATACAATGAGCAGTTCTTC.

The chain combines TRBV30 with TRBJ2-2, with 8 bases identical to TRBD1. The germline V gene encodes CDR1 GTSNPN and CDR2 SVGIG (reference sequence). The CDR3 sequence is 13 residues long. V lost 5 bases and J lost 4; bases outside the gene matches: 3. For the CDR3, the DNA is TGTGCCTGGCGGACAGGGTTCACCGGGGAGCTGTTTTTT. Translated: CAWRTGFTGELFF.

The chain recombines TRBV7-2 with TRBJ2-5, with D unclear. V was cut by 5 bases and J by 0 bases, with 10 bases left in between. The CDR3 extends over 14 amino acids. The germline V gene encodes CDR1 SGHTA and CDR2 FQGNSA. CDR3 coding DNA: TGTGCCAGCAGCGTCGACTGGAACCAAGAGACCCAGTACTTC. Encoded protein: CASSVDWNQETQYF.

The chain employs TRBV27 and TRBJ2-1; D may be TRBD2 (6 bases). Trimming left V 5 bases short and J 0 bases short, with 11 bases between. Germline assignment: CDR1 MNHEY and CDR2 SMNVEV (reference sequence). CDR3 length equals 15 residues. CDR3 bases: TGTGCCAGCAGTCCCATAGCGGTCTCCTACAATGAGCAGTTCTTC. It codes for CASSPIAVSYNEQFF.

V is TRBV29-1 and J is TRBJ2-1, with 10 positions matching TRBD1. Per the germline V gene, CDR1 is SQVTM and CDR2 is ANQGSEA. This CDR3 has 16 residues. The junction had 12 bases not matched to a gene; V was cut back by 4 bases and J by 6 bases. The CDR3 is CSVVGGSGQGLNEQFF. The DNA for the CDR3 is TGCAGCGTTGTAGGGGGCTCGGGACAGGGGCTCAATGAGCAGTTCTTC.

CDR3 sequence (DNA): TGTGCCAGTAGTGACGTAGGACAGGGGCGGACTGAAGCTTTCTTT. Its protein is CASSDVGQGRTEAFF. V usage is TRBV19 and J usage is TRBJ1-1, with TRBD1 matching 9 bases. The germline gives CDR1 LNHDA, CDR2 SQIVND (reference sequence). This CDR3 is built from 15 residues. V lost 5 bases, J lost 5 bases, and 9 bases stayed unmatched.

J is TRBJ2-7 and V is TRBV2, with D possibly TRBD2 on 6 matching bases. The CDR3 extends over 13 amino acids. Germline V gene data show CDR1 as SNHLY and CDR2 as FYNNEI. The V gene lost 4 bases and the J gene lost 6 bases, with 13 bases spanning the gap. The chain's CDR3 is CASSAGGLGEQYF. In DNA, the CDR3 is TGTGCCAGCAGTGCCGGGGGTCTGGGCGAGCAGTACTTC.

This sequence joins TRBV28 and TRBJ1-1, with 8 nucleotides matching TRBD1. CDR3 length equals 15 residues. After removal of 5 bases from V and 0 bases from J, the junction contained 5 bases not matched to a gene. CDR1 MDHEN and CDR2 SYDVKM come from the germline V gene. The CDR3 coding sequence is TGTGCCAGCAGTGGGACAGGTCTCATGAACACTGAAGCTTTCTTT. It encodes CASSGTGLMNTEAFF.

This clone appeared once. The chain employs TRBV30 and TRBJ2-1, with D perhaps matching TRBD2 (6 bases). Deletions cut 7 bases from V and 0 bases from J, with 16 bases between. The CDR3 is made up of 15 amino acids. The V gene's germline CDR1 is GTSNPN and CDR2 SVGIG (reference sequence). The chain's CDR3 is CASQSGSSSYNEQFF. In DNA form, the CDR3 reads TGTGCCTCGCAAAGCGGGTCTAGCTCCTACAATGAGCAGTTCTTC.

The chain links TRBV5-4 to TRBJ2-7; 8 bases fit TRBD1. From germline, CDR1 is SGHNT and CDR2 YYREEE (reference sequence). CDR3 length: 19 residues. J gave up 4 bases and V 3 bases, and 21 bases lay outside the gene matches. The CDR3 bases are TGTGCCAGCAGCTCCATTACAGGGGGGCCAGCCCTTCTCCTGTACGAGCAGTACTTC. It encodes CASSSITGGPALLLYEQYF.

This clone occurred once. The chain employs TRBV2 and TRBJ2-1; 8 bases line up with TRBD2. The CDR3 is 14 amino acids. Losses at the gene ends were 10 bases for V and 3 bases for J; bases not matched to a gene: 8. CDR1 and CDR2 (germline): SNHLY, FYNNEI. The CDR3 DNA is TGTGCCACCAGGGGCGGGGGGAACTACAATGAGCAGTTCTTC. Its protein product is CATRGGGNYNEQFF.

The chain links TRBV11-3 to TRBJ2-1; possibly TRBD2 for D (6 bases). This CDR3 is built from 13 residues. Germline V gene sequence: CDR1 SGHNT, CDR2 YENEEA. V was pared by 4 bases and J by 5 bases, with 9 bases between. The CDR3 sequence is CASSWGLHNEQFF. CDR3 nucleotide sequence: TGTGCCAGCAGCTGGGGACTCCACAATGAGCAGTTCTTC. Using reference TRBV11-3 and TRBJ2-1 for the parts outside the CDR3, the full variable domain is EAGVVQSPRYKIIEKKQPVAFWCNPISGHNTLYWYLQNLGQGPELLIRYENEEAVDDSQLPKDRFSAERLKGVDSTLKIQPAELGDSAVYLCASSWGLHNEQFFGPGTRLTVL.

The rearrangement links TRBV10-2 to TRBJ1-1, with a weak D call TRBD1 (5 bases). The germline V gene has CDR1 WSHSY and CDR2 SAAADI. Trimming cost V 7 bases and J 0 bases, with 15 bases left between them. The CDR3 is 15 amino acids. In nucleotides, the CDR3 is TGCGCCAGCACCCCACCCCTACAGGTGAACACTGAAGCTTTCTTT. Encoded protein: CASTPPLQVNTEAFF.

The chain employs TRBV2 and TRBJ1-5, with D uncertain. This CDR3 is built from 13 residues. The V end was cut by 7 bases, the J end by 5 bases, with 12 bases between. Germline V CDR1 and CDR2: SNHLY, FYNNEI. The CDR3: CASNPREYQPQHF. CDR3 sequence (DNA): TGTGCCAGCAATCCGCGTGAGTATCAGCCCCAGCATTTT. Together with reference TRBV2 and TRBJ1-5, the CDR3 gives the full variable domain: EPEVTQTPSHQVTQMGQEVILRCVPISNHLYFYWYRQILGQKVEFLVSFYNNEISEKSEIFDDQFSVERPDGSNFTLKIRSTKLEDSAMYFCASNPREYQPQHFGDGTRLSIL.